This record concerns one T cell receptor beta chain sequence. The data were taken from a study of Graves' ophthalmopathy and Graves' hyperthyroidism. The germline V gene encodes CDR1 DFQATT and CDR2 SNEGSKA (reference sequence). Germline trimming cut 5 bases from V and 4 bases from J; bases unmatched to any gene: 14. This CDR3 spans 16 amino acids. As the template, RNA transcripts were used to amplify TCR beta CDR3 regions. The first-round RT-PCR employed HTBI primers together with the Qiagen OneStep RT-PCR kit. A multiplex PCR was then performed as the second round. TCRdb re-called the multiplex PCR reads through MiXCR, storing one row per CDR3 protein. The sample yields fewer than 650,000 distinct CDR3 sequences, about 20% seen once.

The clonotype comes from a woman under 30 with stable Graves' hyperthyroidism. Some clones in this sample may be carry-over from other donors' samples. The rearrangement links TRBV20-1 to TRBJ1-5; 7 bases line up with TRBD1. The sample consisted of peripheral blood. CDR3 coding DNA: TGCAGTGCTCCGCGGGCAAATAGGGGGCGGAATCAGCCCCAGCATTTT. Translated: CSAPRANRGRNQPQHF.